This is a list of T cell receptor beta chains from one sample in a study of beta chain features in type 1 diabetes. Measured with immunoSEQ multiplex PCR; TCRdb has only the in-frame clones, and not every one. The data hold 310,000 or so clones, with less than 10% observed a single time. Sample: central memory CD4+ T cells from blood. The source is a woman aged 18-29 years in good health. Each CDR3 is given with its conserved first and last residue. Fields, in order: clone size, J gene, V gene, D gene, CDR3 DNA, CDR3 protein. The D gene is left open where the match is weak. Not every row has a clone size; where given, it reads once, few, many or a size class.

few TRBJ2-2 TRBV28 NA TGTGCCAGCAGGGAACCGACCGGGGAGCTGTTTTTT CASREPTGELFF
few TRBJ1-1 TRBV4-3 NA TGCGCCAGCAGCCACGATGGTGAGGGTGAAGCTTTCTTT CASSHDGEGEAFF
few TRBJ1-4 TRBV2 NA TGTGCCAGCAGTGATTCCAGGGCGGGTGAAAAACTGTTTTTT CASSDSRAGEKLFF
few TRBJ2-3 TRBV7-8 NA TGTGCCAGCAGCTTTTTCTCCATACCCACAGATACGCAGTATTTT CASSFFSIPTDTQYF
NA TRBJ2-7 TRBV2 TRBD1 TGTGCCAGCGAGTGGGACAGGGGTGCCTACGAGCAGTACTTC CASEWDRGAYEQYF
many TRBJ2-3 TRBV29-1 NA TGCAGCGTTGAAAAGGCAGATACGCAGTATTTT CSVEKADTQYF
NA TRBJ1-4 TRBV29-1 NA TGCAGCGTCAGACCGCATAATGAAAAACTGTTTTTT CSVRPHNEKLFF
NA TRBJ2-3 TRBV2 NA TGTGCCAGCAGTGAGGGGACTCTGATAGATACGCAGTATTTT CASSEGTLIDTQYF
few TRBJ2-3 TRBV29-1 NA TGCAGCCTTCGGGGCTCAGATACGCAGTATTTT CSLRGSDTQYF
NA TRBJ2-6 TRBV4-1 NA TGCGCCAGCAGCCCCTTGGGCAGGGCTGGGGCCAACGTCCTGACTTTC CASSPLGRAGANVLTF
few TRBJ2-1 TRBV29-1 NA TGCAGCGCTTCTCGGGCAGGTTATGATTCGGTGGGTGAGCAGTTCTTC CSASRAGYDSVGEQFF
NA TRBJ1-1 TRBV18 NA TGTGCCAGCTCACCACCGGGGGGGAACACTGAAGCTTTCTTT CASSPPGGNTEAFF
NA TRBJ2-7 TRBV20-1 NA TGCAGTATAGTGGGGGGCTACGAGCAGTACTTC CSIVGGYEQYF
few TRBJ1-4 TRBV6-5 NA TGTGCCAGCAGTTACACCTTTGGGCCAAATGAAAAACTGTTTTTT CASSYTFGPNEKLFF
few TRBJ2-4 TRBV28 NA TGTGCCAGCAGCTTATCGGTCGGGAGCCTAAACATTCAGTACTTC CASSLSVGSLNIQYF
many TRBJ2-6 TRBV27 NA TGTGCCAGCAGTTTTCAGGGATATGTTTCTGGGGCCAACGTCCTGACTTTC CASSFQGYVSGANVLTF
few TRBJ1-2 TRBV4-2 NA TGTGCCAGCAGCCAAGGTTTAGAGAACTATGGCTACACCTTC CASSQGLENYGYTF
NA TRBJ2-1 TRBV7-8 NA TGTGCCAGCAGCAGACAGGACGATCTAATCCATGAGCAGTTCTTC CASSRQDDLIHEQFF
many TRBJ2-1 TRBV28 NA TGTGCCAGCAGTTTAGTCTACAATGAGCAGTTCTTC CASSLVYNEQFF
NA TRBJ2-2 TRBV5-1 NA TGCGCCAGCAGCTTGTTATCTCGTGGTCCCGGGGAGCTGTTTTTT CASSLLSRGPGELFF
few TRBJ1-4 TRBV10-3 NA TGTGCCATCAGTTCGGAGCAGCAAGAAAAACTGTTTTTT CAISSEQQEKLFF
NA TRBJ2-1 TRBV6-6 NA TGTGCCAGCAGGTATCTCCCGGTTTACAATGAGCAGTTCTTC CASRYLPVYNEQFF
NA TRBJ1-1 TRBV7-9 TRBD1 TGTGCCAGCAGTTCTGGACAGGGTGGCCGAGCTTTCTTT CASSSGQGGRAFF
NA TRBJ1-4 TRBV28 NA TGTGCCAGCAGCCCTATCGGCGGGGGGAATCGGGAAAAACTGTTTTTT CASSPIGGGNREKLFF
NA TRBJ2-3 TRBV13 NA TGTGCCAGCAGCTTTCGCGACCGCACAGATACGCAGTATTTT CASSFRDRTDTQYF
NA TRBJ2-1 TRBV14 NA TGTGCCAGCAGCCTCCTGGAATGGATGGGGGAGCAGTTCTTC CASSLLEWMGEQFF
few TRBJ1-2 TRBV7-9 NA TGTGCCAGCAGCCCCGAGACGCATGGCTACACCTTC CASSPETHGYTF